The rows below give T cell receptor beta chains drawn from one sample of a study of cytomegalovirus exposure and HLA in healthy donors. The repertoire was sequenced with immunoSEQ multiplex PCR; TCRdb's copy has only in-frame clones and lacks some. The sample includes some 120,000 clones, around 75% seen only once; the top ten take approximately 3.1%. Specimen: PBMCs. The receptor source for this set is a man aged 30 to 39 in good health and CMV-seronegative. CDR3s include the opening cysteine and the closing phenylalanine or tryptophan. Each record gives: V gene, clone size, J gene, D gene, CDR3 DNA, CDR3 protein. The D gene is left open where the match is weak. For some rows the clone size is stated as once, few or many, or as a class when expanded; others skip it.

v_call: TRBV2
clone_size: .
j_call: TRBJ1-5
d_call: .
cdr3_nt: TGTGCCAGCAGTGAAAACAGCAGCAATCAGCCCCAGCATTTT
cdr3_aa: CASSENSSNQPQHF

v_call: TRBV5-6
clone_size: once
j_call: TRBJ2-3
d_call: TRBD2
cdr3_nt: TGTGCCAGCGCCACGGGGGGTACAGATACGCAGTATTTT
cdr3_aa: CASATGGTDTQYF

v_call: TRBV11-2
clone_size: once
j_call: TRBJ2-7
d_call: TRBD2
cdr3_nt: TGTGCCAGCAGCTTAGGACGACTAGCGGGAAACCTACGAAGGCAGTACTTC
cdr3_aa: CASSLGRLAGNLRRQYF

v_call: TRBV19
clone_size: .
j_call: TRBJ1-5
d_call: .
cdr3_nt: TGTGCCAGTAGTCCTCAGGGGTGGCAGCCCCAGCATTTT
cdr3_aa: CASSPQGWQPQHF

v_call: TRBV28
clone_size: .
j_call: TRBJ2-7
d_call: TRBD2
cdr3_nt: TGTGCCAGCAGGAATAGCGGGAGGGCCGTCTACGAGCAGTACTTC
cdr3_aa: CASRNSGRAVYEQYF

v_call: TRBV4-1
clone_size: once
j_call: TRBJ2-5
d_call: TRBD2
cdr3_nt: TGCGCCAGCAGCCACCTCCTAGCGGGGGTCTCCCAAGAGACCCAGTACTTC
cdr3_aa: CASSHLLAGVSQETQYF

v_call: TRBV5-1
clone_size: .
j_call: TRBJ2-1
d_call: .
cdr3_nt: TGCGCCAGCAGCCATACAGAGAATGAGCAGTTCTTC
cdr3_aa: CASSHTENEQFF

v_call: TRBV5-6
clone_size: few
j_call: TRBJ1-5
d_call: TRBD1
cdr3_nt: TGTGCCAGCAGCACTTGGGACAGGGGAGGGAATCAGCCCCAGCATTTT
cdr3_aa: CASSTWDRGGNQPQHF

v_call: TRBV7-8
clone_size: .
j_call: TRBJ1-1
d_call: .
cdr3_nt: TGTGCCAGCACCCTAGGAGGGATGGGCAAACCTGTCAGGGCTTTCTTT
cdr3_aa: CASTLGGMGKPVRAFF

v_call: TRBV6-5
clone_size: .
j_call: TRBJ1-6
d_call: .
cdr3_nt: TGTGCCAGCAGTTACTCGACTGATTCACCCCTCCACTTT
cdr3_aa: CASSYSTDSPLHF

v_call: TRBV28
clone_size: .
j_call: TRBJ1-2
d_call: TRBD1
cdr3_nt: TGTGCCAGCAGCTTGGACAGGGGTTATGGCTACACCTTC
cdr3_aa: CASSLDRGYGYTF

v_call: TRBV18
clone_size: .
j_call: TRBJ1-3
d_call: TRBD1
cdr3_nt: TGTGCCAGCTCAGCTGACAGGGTTGGCACTGGAAACACCATATATTTT
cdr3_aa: CASSADRVGTGNTIYF

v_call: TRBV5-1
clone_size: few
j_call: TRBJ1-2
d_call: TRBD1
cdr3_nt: TGCGCCAGCAGCTTGGGGGGGACAGCCCGGGACTACACCTTC
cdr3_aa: CASSLGGTARDYTF